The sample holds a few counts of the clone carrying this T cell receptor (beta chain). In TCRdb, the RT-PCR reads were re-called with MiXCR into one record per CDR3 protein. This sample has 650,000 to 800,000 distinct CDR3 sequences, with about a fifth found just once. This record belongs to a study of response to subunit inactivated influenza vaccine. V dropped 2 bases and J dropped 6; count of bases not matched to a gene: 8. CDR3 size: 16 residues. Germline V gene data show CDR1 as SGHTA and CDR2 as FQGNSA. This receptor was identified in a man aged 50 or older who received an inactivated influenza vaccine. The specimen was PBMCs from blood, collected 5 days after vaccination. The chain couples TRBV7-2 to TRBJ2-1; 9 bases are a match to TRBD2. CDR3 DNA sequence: TGTGCCAGCAGCTTACGGGCTAGCGGGATCGGCAATGAGCAGTTCTTC. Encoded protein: CASSLRASGIGNEQFF.